This T cell receptor beta chain was retrieved from a study of blood T cell repertoires in COVID-19 (dated by TCRdb to the early 2020s). Regarding the study in general: ImmuneRACE Cohort 3 recovered participants were defined by two consecutive negative NP/OP PCR tests, healthcare professional clearance, or symptom resolution. The repertoires were released in a freely available public database intended as a resource for research on the immune response to SARS-CoV-2. Where available, HLA class I and class II types were taken from metadata supplied by the sample provider and were not determined by assay-based typing. A de-identified subject ID, COVID-19 status, age in years and sex were almost always included in the sample metadata. Collaborator samples came from the United States, Italy and Spain and covered acute and convalescent phases of COVID-19. Samples came from the ongoing ImmuneRACE study (first 160 participants) plus 1,254 subjects from 6 global collaborators. The material from the prospective study consisted of cDNA or gDNA derived from T cells, B-cell-depleted T cells, or PBMCs. Deeply sampled blood TCRbeta repertoires from subjects exposed to, actively infected with, or recovered from COVID-19 were included in the dataset.

TCRbeta CDR3 regions were amplified from genomic DNA using the immunoSEQ Assay, a bias-controlled multiplex PCR. The paper's data handling went like this. Within the assay, amplification of reference gene primers was used to estimate how many nucleated cells each sample contained. To quantify the absolute abundance of each unique TCRbeta CDR3 rearrangement, sequence reads were collapsed and filtered. For each sample, productive Simpson clonality was calculated as the square root of Simpson's diversity index over productive rearrangements. Drawn from immuneACCESS, this table holds only the in-frame rearrangements with V and J called that TCRdb kept. Clones are partly lost; checked studies trace under half to an unresolved V gene and leave the rest unexplained. V and J calls and clone size are given by that table; D and trimming were obtained from the DNA. This sample is represented by 200,000 to 250,000 clones; around 87% of them were singletons. In total, the top ten clones hold around 7% of the sample.

The CDR3 contains 19 residues, cysteine and phenylalanine counted. The only DNA kept is the CDR3, 57 bases in frame from the first base. V loses 8 bases at its end and J loses 3 bases; junction bases beyond the gene matches: 20. CDR1 is given as WNHNN and CDR2 as SYGVQD, both from the germline V gene (reference sequence). In the case of this clone: Which antigen it targets is not known. Base qualities are not recorded, but no much larger clone differs from it by a single base.

Paper-wide results and their limitations: The quantity of clinical and demographic metadata differed by source and by participant and was supplied without curation.

Participants in the prospective study were aged roughly 18 to 100 years, lived in about two dozen United States geographic areas, and enrolled through a virtual design. In the prospective study, cohorts were assigned on the basis of participant-reported clinical history obtained from a screening survey and a study questionnaire. Each participant in the prospective study had whole blood, serum and a nasopharyngeal or oropharyngeal swab collected by mobile phlebotomists. Over a roughly two-month period, participants in the prospective study had the option of providing additional blood draws and questionnaires. Before DNA extraction, prospective study blood samples were shipped either frozen or at room temperature.

This TCR was sampled from a man between 25 and 39 years old in a cohort exposed to, infected with or recovered from COVID-19 (not recorded which). This chain joins TRBV10-1 to TRBJ2-7; a stretch of 12 junction bases matches TRBD1. The sequencing sample was made of PBMCs or T cells enriched from blood (not recorded which). The CDR3 in this case is CASVDTGTGGVEPIYEQYF. The DNA reads TGCGCCAGCGTTGATACCGGGACAGGGGGCGTGGAACCCATCTACGAGCAGTACTTC.